This TCR beta chain came from a study of T cells in women clearing cervical HPV infection. Study at large: Cases: HPV16-related CIN3 or worse on histology, a couple of invasive cancers. With HLA typing for only a few women, HLA confounding remains possible.

Assay used: immunoSEQ multiplex PCR; TCRdb lists only in-frame clones, some missing. The listing records about 35,000 clones. The sequence was obtained from a woman between 18 and 70 years old with a cervical HPV16 infection that either progressed to CIN3+ or cleared (not recorded which). Material for sequencing was blood buffy coat.

CDR3 sequence: CASSEVTRGGSQPQHF. The DNA read from the CDR3 is TGTGCCAGCAGTGAAGTAACCAGGGGAGGCAGTCAGCCC. The V call is TRBV2, the J call TRBJ1-5; D is perhaps TRBD1 (6 bases). The observed sequence ends 3 residues before the CDR3 terminus, with the missing tail filled in from the germline J gene. Germline V gives CDR1 SNHLY, CDR2 FYNNEI. V gave up 1 base and J gave up 6 bases, with 16 bases separating them. The CDR3 contains 16 residues.